The 14 T cell receptor beta chains below all came from one sample that was sequenced in a study of T cell repertoires in cytomegalovirus infection. Via MiXCR, TCRdb re-called the reads, giving one row per CDR3 protein. The sample lists 480,000 or so distinct CDR3 sequences; approximately 10% were seen once. The source material was PBMCs. These receptors all come from a human donor in good health (CMV status not recorded). Some clones in this sample may be carry-over from other donors' samples.

Many counts were recorded for this clonotype. The V call is TRBV7-9, the J call TRBJ2-1, with 8 bases fitting TRBD2. Trimming removed 6 bases from V and 1 base from J; junction bases left unmatched: 17. Germline V CDR1 and CDR2: SEHNR, FQNEAQ (reference sequence). The CDR3 covers 19 residues. The CDR3 DNA is TGTGCCAGCAGTTTGCCGGGACTAGACCCAGCATGGTCCTACAATGAGCAGTTCTTC. This codes for CASSLPGLDPAWSYNEQFF.

The sample holds many counts of this clonotype. The chain carries TRBV11-2 and TRBJ2-2; 7 bases fit TRBD2. Losses at the gene ends were 4 bases for V and 4 bases for J; bases not matched to a gene: 6. Germline CDR1 and CDR2: SGHAT and FQNNGV. There are 15 residues in the CDR3. CDR3 protein: CASSSWRERTGELFF. The CDR3 region has the DNA TGTGCCAGCAGCTCCTGGCGGGAGCGCACCGGGGAGCTGTTTTTT.

This clonotype was observed at least ten times. The chain recombines TRBV7-2 with TRBJ1-1; 10 nucleotides line up with TRBD1. CDR3 size: 13 residues. The germline CDR1 and CDR2 sequences are SGHTA and FQGNSA. With 6 bases clipped from V and 8 bases from J, the junction kept 6 bases outside the gene matches. The CDR3, as DNA: TGTGCCAGCAGTTTTCGGACAGGGGGGGAAGCTTTCTTT. Translated: CASSFRTGGEAFF.

This clonotype came up many times. V usage is TRBV10-3 and J usage is TRBJ1-1; no clear D. V lost 0 bases and J lost 1, with 9 bases in between. The CDR3 has 15 residues. Germline V gene lookup returns CDR1 ENHRY and CDR2 SYGVKD. Here the CDR3 reads CAISESDGSNTEAFF. CDR3 nucleotides: TGTGCCATCAGTGAGTCGGACGGGTCGAACACTGAAGCTTTCTTT.

There are many counts of this clonotype. The rearrangement links TRBV19 to TRBJ2-5; 7 positions agree with TRBD1. J gave up 5 bases and V 6 bases, and 9 bases lay outside the gene matches. Germline V gives CDR1 LNHDA, CDR2 SQIVND (reference sequence). The CDR3 covers 14 residues. The CDR3 here is CASSEQGSRETQYF. In nucleotides, the CDR3 is TGTGCCAGTAGCGAACAGGGGTCCAGGGAGACCCAGTACTTC.

Ten or more counts support this clonotype. The chain recombines TRBV11-1 with TRBJ2-2, with D perhaps TRBD2 (6 bases). The CDR3 has 16 amino acids. The germline V gene encodes CDR1 SGHAT and CDR2 FQDESV (reference sequence). V was pared by 1 base and J by 0 bases, with 9 bases between. CDR3 sequence (DNA): TGTGCCAGCAGCTTAGGGGCGGGAACGAACACCGGGGAGCTGTTTTTT. This gives the protein CASSLGAGTNTGELFF.

This clonotype appeared many times. The chain is built from TRBV7-9 and TRBJ1-2; D uncertain. This CDR3 contains 13 residues. CDR1 and CDR2 from the germline V gene are SEHNR and FQNEAQ (reference sequence). V lost 1 base, J lost 8 bases, and 11 bases lay in between. CDR3 protein: CASSLETNSGYTF. The CDR3 nucleotides read TGTGCCAGCAGCTTAGAAACAAACAGCGGCTACACCTTC.

Turning to this clonotype: This may arise from a read error, as a much more abundant clone is one base away. The CDR3 here is CASSQELNYGYTF. The CDR3 region has the DNA TGTGCCAGCAGCCAAGAACTCAACTATGGCTACACCTTC. V is TRBV14 and J is TRBJ1-2; unclear D gene. The V end was cut by 0 bases, the J end by 2 bases, with 4 bases between. The CDR3 has 13 residues. Germline V lookup: CDR1 SGHDN, CDR2 FVKESK.

There are many counts of this clonotype. V and J are TRBV20-1 and TRBJ2-5; 9 bases are shared with TRBD2. This CDR3 is built from 15 residues. The V gene end was trimmed by 6 bases and the J gene end by 4 bases; junction bases not matched to a gene: 12. Germline CDR1 is DFQATT and CDR2 is SNEGSKA (reference sequence). The CDR3 reads CSAESPAGGPETQYF. The CDR3 nucleotides are TGCAGTGCCGAAAGCCCAGCGGGGGGCCCAGAGACCCAGTACTTC.

There are many counts of this clonotype. The chain carries TRBV3-1 and TRBJ1-1; possibly TRBD1 for D (5 bases). Germline V gene data show CDR1 as LGHDT and CDR2 as YNNKEL (reference sequence). There are 15 residues in the CDR3. Trimming shortened V by 1 base and J by 9 bases, and 18 bases separated the two germline ends. The CDR3 nucleotides are TGTGCCAGCAGCCAAGGGGAAGGGGCTCGGGTAAAAGCTTTCTTT. This encodes CASSQGEGARVKAFF.

This clonotype was seen at least ten times. The chain links TRBV7-8 to TRBJ1-5; D ambiguous. CDR1 and CDR2 (germline): SGHVS, FQNEAQ. The CDR3 runs to 14 residues. Trimming removed 1 base at V and 6 bases at J, with 10 bases between. This CDR3 is CASSLGVEGQPQHF. The CDR3 DNA sequence: TGTGCCAGCAGCTTAGGGGTCGAAGGTCAGCCCCAGCATTTT.

This clonotype showed up many times. V and J are TRBV7-2 and TRBJ2-5; D might be TRBD2 (5 bases). CDR3 size: 13 residues. With 5 bases removed from V and 5 bases from J, the gap between germline ends came to 12 bases. Germline CDR1 reads SGHTA; CDR2 reads FQGNSA. The CDR3 protein is CASSVGQRETQYF. CDR3 DNA sequence: TGTGCCAGCAGCGTGGGCCAGCGGGAGACCCAGTACTTC.

This clonotype was picked up many times. J is TRBJ2-3 and V is TRBV20-1; 11 nucleotides line up with TRBD2. J was trimmed by 1 base and V by 4 bases; bases with no gene match: 1. CDR1 is DFQATT and CDR2 is SNEGSKA in the germline V gene (reference sequence). The CDR3 runs to 14 residues. CDR3 region: CSAIAGGGTDTQYF. Here the CDR3 DNA reads TGCAGTGCTATAGCGGGGGGGGGCACAGATACGCAGTATTTT.

The chain combines TRBV5-1 with TRBJ2-2; perhaps TRBD1 as D (8 bases). Trimming pared 8 bases from V and 2 bases from J, leaving 19 bases between. The CDR3 has 16 amino acids. Per the germline V gene, CDR1 is SGHRS and CDR2 is YFSETQ. The CDR3 loop reads CASRPTGGANTGELFF. CDR3 nucleotide sequence: TGCGCCAGTCGGCCTACAGGGGGGGCAAACACCGGGGAGCTGTTTTTT.